These 26 T cell receptor beta chains came from one sample sequenced in a study of cytomegalovirus exposure and HLA in healthy donors (dated by TCRdb to 2015 to 2018). Receptor libraries were prepared by the immunoSEQ multiplex PCR assay. For the multiplex PCR, a mixture combining 60 forward primers for TCR Vbeta segments and 13 reverse primers for TCR Jbeta segments was used. TCRdb's version of the immuneACCESS table is confined to in-frame rearrangements and falls short of the full clone set. An unresolved V gene accounts for under half of the shortfall where checked; the remainder is of unknown origin. The sample contains around 150,000 clones, roughly three quarters of them found a single time. The ten largest clones add up to approximately 1.6% of the sample. The source material was PBMCs. The receptors shown here come from a woman in her 40s in good health and CMV-seronegative.

The chain's CDR3 is CASTKSGGLNYGYTF. The DNA for the CDR3 is TGTGCCAGCACAAAGAGCGGGGGCCTGAACTATGGCTACACCTTC. The V call is TRBV5-4, the J call TRBJ1-2; tentatively, D is TRBD1 (6 bases). Trimming took off 6 bases at V and 2 bases at J, with 17 bases between the two ends. Per germline, CDR1 SGHNT and CDR2 YYREEE (reference sequence). The CDR3 is 15 amino acids.

This clone has a single count. The chain recombines TRBV25-1 with TRBJ1-6; D perhaps matches TRBD1 (5 bases). V lost 3 bases to trimming and J lost 9 bases, with 21 bases between them. CDR1 MGHDK and CDR2 SYGVNS come from the germline V gene. The CDR3 is 17 amino acids. The CDR3 reads CASSELQGGGFGSPLHF. The CDR3 DNA is TGTGCCAGCAGTGAGCTCCAGGGAGGAGGTTTCGGTTCACCCCTCCACTTT.

This clone was detected only a few times. The V gene is TRBV6-5, the J gene TRBJ2-7; 10 bases match TRBD2. CDR1 is MNHEY, CDR2 SVGAGI, per germline. This CDR3 has 15 amino acids. J gave up 0 bases and V 2 bases, and 1 base lay outside the gene matches. The CDR3 loop is CASSYSGGDSYEQYF. The CDR3 DNA follows: TGTGCCAGCAGTTACAGCGGGGGGGACTCCTACGAGCAGTACTTC.

The chain carries TRBV9 and TRBJ1-5; 7 bases fit TRBD1. The J segment lost 5 bases and the V segment lost 3 bases, leaving 5 bases of the junction unmatched. Germline values: CDR1 SGDLS, CDR2 YYNGEE. The CDR3 totals 14 residues. The CDR3 spells CASSAGTDYQPQHF. The CDR3 nucleotides read TGTGCCAGCAGCGCCGGGACAGACTATCAGCCCCAGCATTTT.

In DNA form, the CDR3 reads TGTGCCAGCAGCCAAGATCGAACAGGGCCCTATGGCTACACCTTC. Translating gives CASSQDRTGPYGYTF. The chain links TRBV4-2 to TRBJ1-2; a possible D gene is TRBD1 (6 bases). Germline V gene data show CDR1 as LGHNA and CDR2 as YNFKEQ. V lost 0 bases and J 4 bases, leaving 12 bases between the germline ends. This CDR3 has 15 amino acids.

The chain has TRBV5-5 and TRBJ2-7, with 7 bases fitting TRBD1. The CDR3 has 14 residues. CDR1 is SGHKS, CDR2 YYEKEE, per germline (reference sequence). J was trimmed by 6 bases and V by 9 bases; bases with no gene match: 15. CDR3 nucleotides: TGTGCCAAAAATAAGGGGGCAGGCCCTACCGAGCAGTACTTC. It specifies CAKNKGAGPTEQYF.

V usage is TRBV19 and J usage is TRBJ2-7; D uncertain. Between the trimmed V and J ends, which lost 8 bases and 2 bases, there was a span of 10 bases. CDR3 length equals 12 residues. Germline V lookup: CDR1 LNHDA, CDR2 SQIVND (reference sequence). The CDR3 sequence is CASGRQPYEQYF. The CDR3, as DNA: TGTGCCAGTGGCAGGCAACCCTACGAGCAGTACTTC.

V gene TRBV5-8 combines with J gene TRBJ1-2; 8 positions agree with TRBD1. The CDR3 loop spans 14 amino acids. V gave up 2 bases and J gave up 7 bases; unmatched junction bases: 7. Germline lookup yields CDR1 SGHTS and CDR2 YDEGEE. For the CDR3, the DNA is TGTGCCAGCAGCTTCGACAGGGGCGGAACTGGCTACACCTTC. Protein product: CASSFDRGGTGYTF.

The chain employs TRBV12-5 and TRBJ1-3; no clear D gene. The V end was cut by 4 bases, the J end by 2 bases, with 9 bases between. This CDR3 has 14 residues. Germline V gives CDR1 LGHNT, CDR2 FRNRAP. The CDR3: CASGSTVTGNTIYF. In nucleotides, the CDR3 is TGTGCTAGTGGTTCCACAGTGACTGGAAACACCATATATTTT.

This clone came up a few times. The rearrangement links TRBV7-2 to TRBJ1-4; TRBD1 is a possible D gene (6 bases). The CDR3 contains 14 residues. The germline V gene encodes CDR1 SGHTA and CDR2 FQGNSA. The ends were cut back, 5 bases at V and 8 bases at J, with 15 bases in the middle. CDR3 loop: CASSRTDLGEKLFF. In nucleotides, the CDR3 is TGTGCCAGCAGCCGGACAGATTTAGGAGAAAAACTGTTTTTT.

To note about this clone: The junction shows a germline mismatch at one end, possibly a read error. The V gene is TRBV19, the J gene TRBJ2-3, with TRBD2 matching 12 bases. The germline gives CDR1 LNHDA, CDR2 SQIVND (reference sequence). The CDR3 runs 14 residues. The chain's CDR3 is CASQTSGSPDAQYF. The CDR3 DNA sequence: TGTGCCAGCCAGACTAGCGGGAGCCCAGATGCGCAGTATTTT.

The V call is TRBV29-1, the J call TRBJ1-2; 9 nucleotides line up with TRBD1. The CDR3 sequence is 14 residues long. CDR1 and CDR2 from the germline V gene are SQVTM and ANQGSEA. J gave up 5 bases and V 3 bases, and 7 bases lay outside the gene matches. The CDR3 DNA reads TGCAGCGTTGACCAAACAGGGGGCGATTATGGCTACACCTTC. It translates to CSVDQTGGDYGYTF.

The rearrangement joins TRBV10-1 to TRBJ2-1; 10 bases fit TRBD2. The V and J ends lost 3 bases and 3 bases, in that order; junction bases with no gene match: 2. The germline gives CDR1 WNHNN, CDR2 SYGVQD (reference sequence). The CDR3 sequence is 15 residues long. For the CDR3, the DNA is TGCGCCAGCAGTGAATCTAGCGGGAGCTACAATGAGCAGTTCTTC. As protein: CASSESSGSYNEQFF.

The V call is TRBV21-1, the J call TRBJ2-3; TRBD2, as called in the table, went unchecked against the DNA. TRBV21-1 is a pseudogene locus. The CDR3 spans 15 residues. CDR3 sequence reads: CASSKVAMAADTQYF. The CDR3, as DNA: TGTGCCAGCAGCAAAGTAGCCATGGCAGCAGATACGCAGTATTTT.

The chain has TRBV5-1 and TRBJ2-7; 8 bases map to TRBD1. The CDR3 consists of 16 residues. CDR1 and CDR2 (germline): SGHRS, YFSETQ. With V trimmed by 4 bases and J by 6 bases, 15 bases remained unmatched. CDR3 in amino acids: CASSQAGDSQGGEQYF. The CDR3 region has the DNA TGCGCCAGCAGCCAAGCCGGCGATTCACAGGGGGGCGAGCAGTACTTC.

The gene calls are TRBV28 and TRBJ2-7, with 7 bases aligning to TRBD1. CDR1 and CDR2 (germline): MDHEN, SYDVKM. This CDR3 comprises 15 residues. Trimming took 5 bases from V and 2 from J; bases not matched to a gene: 9. The CDR3 reads CASSHFRDSTYEQYF. The CDR3 nucleotides read TGTGCCAGCAGTCACTTCCGGGACAGTACCTACGAGCAGTACTTC.

The chain links TRBV6-1 to TRBJ1-2, with D possibly being TRBD1 (5 bases). The CDR3 is 16 amino acids. V was trimmed by 1 base and J by 6 bases, leaving 18 bases between them. Germline V gives CDR1 MNHNS, CDR2 SASEGT. For the CDR3, the DNA is TGTGCCAGCAGTGAAGAACGGCCAGGGTGGTTCGATGGCTACACCTTC. This codes for CASSEERPGWFDGYTF.

The chain joins TRBV6-5 to TRBJ2-7; the match to TRBD1 covers 7 bases. The ends lost 7 bases at V and 2 bases at J; junction bases unmatched: 8. CDR1 is MNHEY, CDR2 SVGAGI, per germline. There are 14 residues in the CDR3. As DNA, the CDR3 is TGTGCCAGCAAGGCCCAACAGGGGCCCTACGAGCAGTACTTC. Its protein product is CASKAQQGPYEQYF.

A few counts support this clone. The rearrangement uses TRBV18 and TRBJ1-6, with unresolved D. The CDR3 has 14 residues. Looked up from germline, CDR1 is KGHSH and CDR2 is LQKENI. Trimming shortened V by 0 bases and J by 7 bases, and 7 bases separated the two germline ends. The DNA of the CDR3 is TGTGCCAGCTCACCACCTAGCGAAAATTCACCCCTCCACTTT. Amino acids: CASSPPSENSPLHF.

The V call is TRBV5-1, the J call TRBJ2-5, with TRBD1 matching over 11 bases. The V gene's germline CDR1 is SGHRS and CDR2 YFSETQ. V lost 3 bases, J lost 1 base, and 5 bases stayed unmatched. This CDR3 comprises 16 residues. The DNA for the CDR3 is TGCGCCAGCAGCTCACCGGGACAGGGGGTCCAAGAGACCCAGTACTTC. It yields the protein CASSSPGQGVQETQYF.

This chain uses TRBV7-7 with TRBJ2-5, with 7 bases aligning to TRBD1. CDR3 length: 14 residues. Trimming removed 2 bases from V and 5 bases from J; junction bases left unmatched: 5. Germline CDR1 SSHAT, CDR2 FNYEAQ (reference sequence). The CDR3 spells CASSLQGVGETQYF. DNA of the CDR3: TGTGCCAGCAGCTTACAGGGGGTCGGGGAGACCCAGTACTTC.

The V and J genes are TRBV15 and TRBJ2-2; D perhaps matches TRBD2 (5 bases). This CDR3 is built from 17 residues. V lost 0 bases and J lost 3, with 14 bases in between. Germline values: CDR1 LNHNV, CDR2 YYDKDF (reference sequence). CDR3 sequence: CATSRDHSLGDTGELFF. The CDR3 nucleotides read TGTGCCACCAGCAGAGATCACAGCCTCGGGGACACCGGGGAGCTGTTTTTT. The full variable domain, rest sourced from reference TRBV15 and TRBJ2-2, is DAMVIQNPRYQVTQFGKPVTLSCSQTLNHNVMYWYQQKSSQAPKLLFHYYDKDFNNEADTPDNFQSRRPNTSFCFLDIRSPGLGDTAMYLCATSRDHSLGDTGELFFGEGSRLTVL.

The chain is built from TRBV6-1 and TRBJ1-2; TRBD1 matches 8 bases. This CDR3 is built from 15 residues. Germline CDR1 reads MNHNS; CDR2 reads SASEGT. V dropped 9 bases and J dropped 3; count of bases not matched to a gene: 12. This CDR3 is CASRTGNLGDYGYTF. The CDR3 nucleotides read TGTGCCAGTAGGACAGGGAACTTAGGGGACTATGGCTACACCTTC.

The CDR3 sequence: CASSESMGQPSRPQHF. The CDR3 DNA reads as TGTGCCAGCAGTGAATCAATGGGACAGCCTTCGCGGCCCCAGCATTTT. This rearrangement joins TRBV6-1 to TRBJ1-5; 7 bases are a match to TRBD1. The CDR3 is made up of 16 amino acids. Germline trimming cut 2 bases from V and 9 bases from J; bases unmatched to any gene: 13. In germline, CDR1 is MNHNS, CDR2 SASEGT.

The CDR3 DNA is TGCAGTGCTTTCAGGGAGGTGGCGCAGTATTTT. Protein sequence: CSAFREVAQYF. This chain links TRBV20-1 with TRBJ2-3, with TRBD2 as a possible D gene (6 bases). Trimming left V 5 bases short and J 10 bases short, with 13 bases between. Germline assignment: CDR1 DFQATT and CDR2 SNEGSKA (reference sequence). The CDR3 has 11 residues.

The genes are TRBV28 and TRBJ1-6; 7 bases line up with TRBD1. The CDR3 loop spans 16 amino acids. V was clipped by 6 bases and J by 10 bases; unmatched bases: 15. Germline-derived CDR1 and CDR2 are MDHEN and SYDVKM. CDR3 in DNA: TGTGCCAGCAGACGACCCTACAGGGGACCTAAATCACCCCTCCACTTT. This translates into CASRRPYRGPKSPLHF. The entire variable domain, with the rest obtained from reference TRBV28 and TRBJ1-6, is as follows: DVKVTQSSRYLVKRTGEKVFLECVQDMDHENMFWYRQDPGLGLRLIYFSYDVKMKEKGDIPEGYSVSREKKERFSLILESASTNQTSMYLCASRRPYRGPKSPLHFGNGTRLTVT.